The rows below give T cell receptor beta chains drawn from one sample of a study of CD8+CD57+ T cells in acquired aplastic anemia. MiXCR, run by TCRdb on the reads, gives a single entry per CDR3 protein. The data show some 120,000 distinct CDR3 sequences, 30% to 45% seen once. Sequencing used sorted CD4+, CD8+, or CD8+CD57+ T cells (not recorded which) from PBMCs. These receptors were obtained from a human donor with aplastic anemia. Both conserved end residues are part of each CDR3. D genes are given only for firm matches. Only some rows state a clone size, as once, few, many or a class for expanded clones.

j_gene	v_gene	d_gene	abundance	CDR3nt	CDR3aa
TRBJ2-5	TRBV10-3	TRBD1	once	TGTGCCATCAGTGATGGACAGGGGACGTACCAAGAGACCCAGTACTTC	CAISDGQGTYQETQYF
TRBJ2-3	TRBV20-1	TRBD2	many	TGCAGTGGGACGGGGGGGCGTAAAGATACGCAGTATTTT	CSGTGGRKDTQYF
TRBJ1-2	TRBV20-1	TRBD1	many	TGCAGTGCTAGAGTTGACAGGGGGGCAAGGTATGGCTACACCTTC	CSARVDRGARYGYTF
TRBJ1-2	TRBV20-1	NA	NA	TGCAGTGCTAGAGATCCTGTAAGCAGGGGTGTTTATGGCTACACCTTC	CSARDPVSRGVYGYTF
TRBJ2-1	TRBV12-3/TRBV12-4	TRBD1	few	TGTGCCAGCAGTACGGGACAGGGGGCGCGGGGCTCCTACAATGAGCAGTTCTTC	CASSTGQGARGSYNEQFF
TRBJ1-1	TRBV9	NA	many	TGTGCCAGCAGCGTTAGGCCGAACACTGAAGCTTTCTTT	CASSVRPNTEAFF
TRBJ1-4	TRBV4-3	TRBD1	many	TGCGCCAGCAGCCAAGACGCGGGACAGAGGCTGTTTTTT	CASSQDAGQRLFF
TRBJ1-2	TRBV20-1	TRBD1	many	TGCAGTGCTGGCCTGGGACAGGGTGATGGCTACACCTTC	CSAGLGQGDGYTF
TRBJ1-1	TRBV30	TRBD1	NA	TGTGCCTGGAGTTTTTATATTAGGGACAGGGAAGCTTCCTTT	CAWSFYIRDREASF
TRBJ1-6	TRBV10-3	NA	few	TGTGCCATCAGCGCCGACAGCACCTATAATTCACCCCTCCACTTT	CAISADSTYNSPLHF
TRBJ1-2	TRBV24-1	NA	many	TGTGCCACCAACGGCGGATCGAACTGTGGCTACACCTTC	CATNGGSNCGYTF
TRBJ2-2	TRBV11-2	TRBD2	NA	TGTGCCAGCAGCTCACCTAGCGGGGGGGGGACCTTTACCGGAAAGCTGTTTTTT	CASSSPSGGGTFTGKLFF
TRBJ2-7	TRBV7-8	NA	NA	TGTGCCAGCAGCTCTGACAGATCGCACGGGCAGTACTTC	CASSSDRSHGQYF
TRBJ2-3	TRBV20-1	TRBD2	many	TGCAGTGCTAGAGATCCTCGGGGAAGCGGGGGTGCAGATACGCAGTATTTT	CSARDPRGSGGADTQYF
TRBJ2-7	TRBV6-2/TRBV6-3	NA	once	TGTGCCAGCAGTTACTTGTCGACAGAAAACGAGCAGTACTTC	CASSYLSTENEQYF
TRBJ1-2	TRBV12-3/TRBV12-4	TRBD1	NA	TGTGCCAGCAGTTCCGGGACAGGGGGCAACTATGGCTACACCTTC	CASSSGTGGNYGYTF
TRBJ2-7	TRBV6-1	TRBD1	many	TGTGCCAGCAGGCCAGCCGGGACAGCCCCCTACGAGCAGTACTTC	CASRPAGTAPYEQYF
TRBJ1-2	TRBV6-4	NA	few	TGTGCCAGCAGTGACAGATTTACACTGAAGGTCTTAGGTACTAACTATGGCTACACCTTC	CASSDRFTLKVLGTNYGYTF
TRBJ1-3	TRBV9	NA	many	TGTGCCAGCAGCGTAGGAGTCGGAATCAACGGAAACACCATATATTTT	CASSVGVGINGNTIYF
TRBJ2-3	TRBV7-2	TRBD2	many	TGTGCCAGCAGCTTAGATGGGAGGGCTACAGATACGCAGTATTTT	CASSLDGRATDTQYF
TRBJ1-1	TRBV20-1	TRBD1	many	TGCCGATTCCAGACCGGGACAGGGAACACTGAAGCTTTCTTT	CRFQTGTGNTEAFF
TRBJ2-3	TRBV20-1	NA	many	TGCAGTGCTAGGGTGCCCGGTGCTAGCACAGATACGCAGTATTTT	CSARVPGASTDTQYF
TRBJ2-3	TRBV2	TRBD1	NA	TGTGCCAGCAGTGTGGGACAGGGGACAGATACGCAGTATTTT	CASSVGQGTDTQYF
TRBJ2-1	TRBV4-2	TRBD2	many	TGTGCCAGCAGCCAAGAAGACGGGGGGGTCTACAATGAGCAGTTCTTC	CASSQEDGGVYNEQFF
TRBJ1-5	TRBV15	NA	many	TGTGCCACCAGCAGAGACAGGGGCGGACAGCCCCAGCATTTT	CATSRDRGGQPQHF
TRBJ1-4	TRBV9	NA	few	TGTGCCAGCTCACCGGACGGTGAAGTGGGGGAAAAACTGTTTTTT	CASSPDGEVGEKLFF
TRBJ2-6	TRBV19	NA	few	TGTGCCAGTAGTCTACTCCGTTCCTCGGGACGAAACTCTGGGGCCAACGCCCTGACTTTC	CASSLLRSSGRNSGANALTF
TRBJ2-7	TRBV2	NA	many	TGTGCCAGCAGTACTCTAGTTACGGGGGAGCAGTACTTC	CASSTLVTGEQYF
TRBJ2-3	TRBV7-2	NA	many	TGTGCCAGCAGCGCGGATATCAAATCGTATTTT	CASSADIKSYF
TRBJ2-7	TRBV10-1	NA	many	TGCGCCACCTCTGAGGCCGGACGCTACGAGCAGTACTTC	CATSEAGRYEQYF
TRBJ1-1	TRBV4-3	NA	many	TGCGCCAGCAGCCAACAGACAGGGAACACTGAAGCTTTCTTT	CASSQQTGNTEAFF
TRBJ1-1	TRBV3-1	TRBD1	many	TGTGCCAGCAGCCTCCCCGGGACAGCGAACACTGAAGCTTTCTTT	CASSLPGTANTEAFF
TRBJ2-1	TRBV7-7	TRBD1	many	TGTGCCAGCAGCCAAGGACAGGGGGCAATCAATGAGCAGTTCTTC	CASSQGQGAINEQFF
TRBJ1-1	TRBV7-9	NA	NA	TGCGCCAGCAGCCTAAGGAGGGAGACTGACGCTTTCTTT	CASSLRRETDAFF
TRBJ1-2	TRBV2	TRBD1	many	TGTGCCAGCCTCAGACAGGGGGCCGGGTCCTCTAACTATGGCTACACCTTC	CASLRQGAGSSNYGYTF
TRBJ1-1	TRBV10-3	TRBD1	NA	TGTGCCATCAGTGGTACAGGGGGTGACACTGAAGCTTTCTTT	CAISGTGGDTEAFF
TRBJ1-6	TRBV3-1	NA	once	TGTGCCAGCAGCCAAAACCAGGATAGTTCACCCCTCCACTTT	CASSQNQDSSPLHF